These 30 T cell receptor beta chains originate from one sample sequenced in a study of OX40 agonist ivuxolimab in advanced cancers. Here immunoSEQ multiplex PCR was the method, and the copy in TCRdb shows in-frame clones only, minus some. The table includes 68,000 or so clones, around nine tenths detected once. This sample comprised CD4+ or CD8+ T cells sorted from blood, obtained in a trial of the OX40 agonist ivuxolimab. The receptors come from an adult with an advanced solid tumor such as melanoma, head and neck, liver or kidney cancer.

The chain carries TRBV7-3 and TRBJ1-1, with TRBD1 matching 8 bases. After removal of 0 bases from V and 11 bases from J, the junction contained 8 bases not matched to a gene. Germline V gene data show CDR1 as SGHTA and CDR2 as FQGTGA. The CDR3 extends over 14 amino acids. In nucleotides, the CDR3 is TGTGCCAGCAGCTTAACGCCCGGACAGGGTACCGCTTTCTTT. This gives the protein CASSLTPGQGTAFF.

The chain uses TRBV19 and TRBJ1-3; no definite D call. Germline loops: CDR1 LNHDA, CDR2 SQIVND (reference sequence). CDR3 length equals 14 residues. With 7 bases removed from V and 1 base from J, the gap between germline ends came to 11 bases. The CDR3 loop is CASMGSRSGNTIYF. The CDR3 coding sequence is TGTGCCAGTATGGGCAGTCGGTCTGGAAACACCATATATTTT.

The rearrangement uses TRBV19 and TRBJ1-5; no firm D call. V was trimmed by 7 bases and J by 8 bases, leaving 15 bases between them. Germline lookup yields CDR1 LNHDA and CDR2 SQIVND (reference sequence). The CDR3 covers 13 residues. The CDR3 reads CASTRLGWEPQHF. Written as DNA, the CDR3 is TGTGCCAGTACCCGGCTGGGGTGGGAGCCCCAGCATTTT.

The chain has TRBV4-2 and TRBJ2-7; D is perhaps TRBD2 (7 bases). Trimming pared 3 bases from V and 3 bases from J, leaving 12 bases between. Germline V gene sequence: CDR1 LGHNA, CDR2 YNFKEQ. The CDR3 spans 14 residues. The CDR3 bases are TGTGCCAGCAGCCAGGCGGGGGCGATCTACGAGCAGTACTTC. Amino acid sequence: CASSQAGAIYEQYF.

The chain employs TRBV5-1 and TRBJ2-1; 13 positions agree with TRBD2. Trimming cost V 0 bases and J 1 base; bases outside gene matches: 4. The CDR3 is made up of 18 amino acids. Germline CDR1 SGHRS, CDR2 YFSETQ. CDR3 DNA sequence: TGCGCCAGCAGCTTGGAAGGGACTAGCGGGGTTTCCTACAATGAGCAGTTCTTC. It specifies CASSLEGTSGVSYNEQFF.

Of note for this clone: The sample carries other DNA sequences with the same CDR3. This chain connects TRBV29-1 to TRBJ2-3; 10 nucleotides align to TRBD2. This CDR3 comprises 15 residues. Germline CDR1 SQVTM, CDR2 ANQGSEA. The V and J ends lost 6 bases and 3 bases, in that order; junction bases with no gene match: 9. CDR3 amino acids: CSVAEAGGVTDTQYF. The DNA of the CDR3 is TGCAGCGTAGCGGAAGCGGGAGGGGTAACAGATACGCAGTATTTT.

This chain connects TRBV12-5 to TRBJ2-5; 9 bases line up with TRBD1. The ends lost 6 bases at V and 5 bases at J; junction bases unmatched: 7. CDR1 and CDR2 (germline): LGHNT, FRNRAP. The CDR3 consists of 14 residues. The CDR3 bases are TGTGCTAGTGGCCCGGGACAGGGCTTCGAGACCCAGTACTTC. Encoded protein: CASGPGQGFETQYF.

The V gene is TRBV27, the J gene TRBJ1-4; TRBD1 aligns across 12 bases. The CDR3 contains 15 residues. Germline loops: CDR1 MNHEY, CDR2 SMNVEV (reference sequence). Trimming at V came to 6 bases and at J to 5 bases, leaving 4 bases not matched to a gene. The DNA for the CDR3 is TGTGCCAGCAGGAGGGGACAGGGGGCGAATGAAAAACTGTTTTTT. This gives the protein CASRRGQGANEKLFF. The whole variable domain, filled in from reference TRBV27 and TRBJ1-4, reads EAQVTQNPRYLITVTGKKLTVTCSQNMNHEYMSWYRQDPGLGLRQIYYSMNVEVTDKGDVPEGYKVSRKEKRNFPLILESPSPNQTSLYFCASRRGQGANEKLFFGSGTQLSVL.

The chain uses TRBV7-9 and TRBJ1-5; D call uncertain. The germline V gene encodes CDR1 SEHNR and CDR2 FQNEAQ (reference sequence). The V and J ends lost 1 base and 4 bases respectively, with 8 bases between them. The CDR3 covers 14 residues. CDR3 sequence (DNA): TGTGCCAGCAGCTTAGTTGGAGGGAATCAGCCCCAGCATTTT. As protein: CASSLVGGNQPQHF. Full variable domain (rest looked up from reference TRBV7-9 and TRBJ1-5): DTGVSQNPRHKITKRGQNVTFRCDPISEHNRLYWYRQTLGQGPEFLTYFQNEAQLEKSRLLSDRFSAERPKGSFSTLEIQRTEQGDSAMYLCASSLVGGNQPQHFGDGTRLSIL.

The J gene is TRBJ2-2, the V gene TRBV7-3; maybe TRBD2 (5 bases). Trimming shortened V by 4 bases and J by 6 bases, and 9 bases separated the two germline ends. This CDR3 comprises 13 residues. Germline assignment: CDR1 SGHTA and CDR2 FQGTGA. The DNA of the CDR3 is TGTGCCAGCAGCTCACAAGCGGCCGGGGAGCTGTTTTTT. The encoded protein is CASSSQAAGELFF.

The rearrangement links TRBV7-9 to TRBJ2-7; D is uncertain. The CDR3 runs 13 residues. The germline V gene has CDR1 SEHNR and CDR2 FQNEAQ (reference sequence). V lost 8 bases and J 7 bases, leaving 18 bases between the germline ends. The CDR3 spells CASEKSSYEEQYF. The CDR3 nucleotides are TGTGCCAGCGAGAAAAGCAGCTACGAGGAGCAGTACTTC.

The rearrangement uses TRBV29-1 and TRBJ2-3, with 8 nucleotides matching TRBD1. V lost 2 bases to trimming and J lost 7 bases; unmatched junction nucleotides: 5. Germline CDR1 is SQVTM and CDR2 is ANQGSEA. This CDR3 region has 13 residues. CDR3 in amino acids: CSVENQGANTQYF. CDR3 DNA: TGCAGCGTTGAAAACCAGGGGGCAAATACGCAGTATTTT.

The genes are TRBV19 and TRBJ1-4, with no clear D. V lost 5 bases, J lost 4 bases, and 11 bases lay in between. The CDR3 totals 14 residues. Germline CDR1 reads LNHDA; CDR2 reads SQIVND (reference sequence). CDR3 loop: CASSEGRLNEKLFF. For the CDR3, the DNA is TGTGCCAGTAGTGAGGGCCGTCTTAATGAAAAACTGTTTTTT. The variable domain in full, with the rest retrieved from reference TRBV19 and TRBJ1-4, is DGGITQSPKYLFRKEGQNVTLSCEQNLNHDAMYWYRQDPGQGLRLIYYSQIVNDFQKGDIAEGYSVSREKKESFPLTVTSAQKNPTAFYLCASSEGRLNEKLFFGSGTQLSVL.

This rearrangement joins TRBV30 to TRBJ2-3; 11 bases are shared with TRBD2. The V gene's germline CDR1 is GTSNPN and CDR2 SVGIG (reference sequence). Germline trimming cut 3 bases from V and 6 bases from J; bases unmatched to any gene: 5. CDR3 length: 14 residues. CDR3 bases: TGTGCCTGGAGGACTAGCGGGACCGGGGATACGCAGTATTTT. This gives the protein CAWRTSGTGDTQYF.

The V and J genes are TRBV5-1 and TRBJ2-7, with D tentatively TRBD2 (6 bases). Germline-derived CDR1 and CDR2 are SGHRS and YFSETQ. The CDR3 is 13 amino acids. Trimming took 4 bases from V and 4 from J, leaving 12 bases between them. CDR3 coding DNA: TGCGCCAGCAGCCCGGGGGTTGGTTACGAGCAGTACTTC. It is translated as CASSPGVGYEQYF.

This clone occurred once. This chain's CDR3 is CASSEVRVTNYGYTF. The CDR3 nucleotides are TGTGCCAGCAGTGAAGTACGGGTTACTAACTATGGCTACACCTTC. The chain has TRBV6-1 and TRBJ1-2, with D uncertain. CDR1 and CDR2 (germline): MNHNS, SASEGT. The CDR3 consists of 15 residues. V lost 1 base and J lost 0, with 9 bases in between.

This chain uses TRBV4-3 with TRBJ2-7; 7 bases match TRBD1. Per germline, CDR1 LGHNA and CDR2 YSLEER. The CDR3 has 15 amino acids. The V segment lost 3 bases and the J segment 2 bases; nucleotides outside the gene matches: 7. The CDR3 loop reads CASSHLGTEPYEQYF. DNA for the CDR3: TGCGCCAGCAGCCACCTCGGGACAGAGCCCTACGAGCAGTACTTC.

The chain recombines TRBV11-2 with TRBJ1-2; tentatively, D is TRBD1 (6 bases). This CDR3 region has 14 residues. Germline-derived CDR1 and CDR2 are SGHAT and FQNNGV. Trimming pared 3 bases from V and 8 bases from J, leaving 16 bases between. CDR3 nucleotide sequence: TGTGCCAGCAGCTTCGAACAGGGAATGAGGGGCTACACCTTC. It yields the protein CASSFEQGMRGYTF.

This clone was counted a single time. CDR3 in DNA: TGTGCCAGCAGCCCCCAGGGGCTCGGTGAAAAACTGTTTTTT. Protein product: CASSPQGLGEKLFF. The chain couples TRBV7-9 to TRBJ1-4; D is perhaps TRBD1 (6 bases). CDR3 length equals 14 residues. V was pared by 5 bases and J by 7 bases, with 14 bases between. Germline CDR1 reads SEHNR; CDR2 reads FQNEAQ (reference sequence). Looking up the rest from reference TRBV7-9 and TRBJ1-4 gives the full variable domain: DTGVSQNPRHKITKRGQNVTFRCDPISEHNRLYWYRQTLGQGPEFLTYFQNEAQLEKSRLLSDRFSAERPKGSFSTLEIQRTEQGDSAMYLCASSPQGLGEKLFFGSGTQLSVL.

J is TRBJ2-1 and V is TRBV27; D gene unclear. V dropped 4 bases and J dropped 8 bases, with 18 bases sitting between them. The CDR3 contains 15 residues. The germline V gene has CDR1 MNHEY and CDR2 SMNVEV (reference sequence). CDR3 nucleotide sequence: TGTGCCAGCAGTTCCACCGACCTTTCTATCTATGAGCAGTTCTTC. Translated, it gives CASSSTDLSIYEQFF.

The CDR3 DNA reads as TGCAGCGCCCCCCCGACTAGCGGGGGTACAGATACGCAGTATTTT. Translated: CSAPPTSGGTDTQYF. The chain is built from TRBV29-1 and TRBJ2-3; 12 bases fit TRBD2. This CDR3 comprises 15 residues. Germline lookup yields CDR1 SQVTM and CDR2 ANQGSEA. Trimming cost V 7 bases and J 3 bases; bases outside gene matches: 8.

The V call is TRBV7-6, the J call TRBJ2-5; 7 positions match TRBD2. Losses at the gene ends were 1 base for V and 5 bases for J; bases not matched to a gene: 7. Germline CDR1 and CDR2: SGHVS and FNYEAQ. The CDR3 is 15 amino acids. This chain's CDR3 is CASSLGGGLVETQYF. As DNA, the CDR3 is TGTGCCAGCAGCTTAGGGGGGGGTTTGGTGGAGACCCAGTACTTC.

The V and J genes are TRBV29-1 and TRBJ2-1; 8 nucleotides align to TRBD2. V shed 6 bases, J shed 8 bases, and the junction held 12 bases outside the gene matches. The CDR3 extends over 14 amino acids. Per germline, CDR1 SQVTM and CDR2 ANQGSEA. Written as DNA, the CDR3 is TGCAGCGTAAAGCGGGGGACTACCCGGGATGAGCAGTTCTTC. Its protein is CSVKRGTTRDEQFF.

The rearrangement uses TRBV27 and TRBJ2-7, with 11 positions matching TRBD2. Germline-derived CDR1 and CDR2 are MNHEY and SMNVEV (reference sequence). The V segment lost 0 bases and the J segment 5 bases; nucleotides outside the gene matches: 3. The CDR3 has 15 amino acids. CDR3 protein: CASSLSLAGGHEQYF. The CDR3 nucleotides are TGTGCCAGCAGTTTATCTTTAGCGGGAGGGCACGAGCAGTACTTC.

This sequence joins TRBV29-1 and TRBJ2-5; no firm D call. Trimming pared 3 bases from V and 0 bases from J, leaving 5 bases between. CDR1 and CDR2 from the germline V gene are SQVTM and ANQGSEA. The CDR3 length is 12 residues. The CDR3 bases are TGCAGCGTTGATGGAAACCAAGAGACCCAGTACTTC. Translation: CSVDGNQETQYF.

J is TRBJ2-3 and V is TRBV11-1, with unresolved D. The CDR3 is 13 amino acids. V shed 8 bases and J shed 3 bases, with 12 bases lying between them. Germline CDR1 SGHAT, CDR2 FQDESV (reference sequence). DNA of the CDR3: TGTGCCAGCGTGGGTCGCCGTACAGATACGCAGTATTTT. This translates into CASVGRRTDTQYF.

The chain combines TRBV5-4 with TRBJ2-2; no reliable D call. CDR1 is SGHNT, CDR2 YYREEE, per germline (reference sequence). This CDR3 comprises 15 residues. Trimming removed 0 bases from V and 5 bases from J, with 11 bases in between. CDR3 nucleotides: TGTGCCAGCAGCTTGGCCGGTTATATTACCGGGGAGCTGTTTTTT. It yields the protein CASSLAGYITGELFF.

The chain couples TRBV25-1 to TRBJ1-2; D is undetermined. Trimming shortened V by 3 bases and J by 8 bases, and 13 bases separated the two germline ends. The CDR3 covers 13 residues. CDR1 and CDR2 (germline): MGHDK, SYGVNS. The CDR3 DNA is TGTGCCAGCAGTGACCAGTCCTGGGAAGGCTACACCTTC. It encodes CASSDQSWEGYTF.

The chain is built from TRBV5-4 and TRBJ1-2; D remains ambiguous. Trimming removed 7 bases from V and 2 bases from J, with 12 bases in between. The CDR3 loop spans 13 amino acids. In germline, CDR1 is SGHNT, CDR2 YYREEE (reference sequence). CDR3 loop: CASSGRANYGYTF. The CDR3 DNA reads TGTGCCAGCTCCGGACGGGCGAACTATGGCTACACCTTC.

The V gene is TRBV7-3, the J gene TRBJ2-5; either TRBD1 or TRBD2 may supply D (5 bases each). CDR3 length: 15 residues. Between the trimmed V and J ends, which lost 1 base and 7 bases, there was a span of 16 bases. Germline loops: CDR1 SGHTA, CDR2 FQGTGA. The chain's CDR3 is CASSLMPEPGGTQYF. Here the CDR3 DNA reads TGTGCCAGCAGCTTAATGCCGGAGCCTGGGGGGACCCAGTACTTC.